This T cell receptor beta chain was recorded in a study of OX40 agonist ivuxolimab in advanced cancers. The CDR3 loop spans 17 amino acids. Germline V lookup: CDR1 SGHTS, CDR2 YDEGEE. The V and J ends lost 2 bases and 2 bases, in that order; junction bases with no gene match: 9. Profiled with immunoSEQ multiplex PCR; TCRdb holds only in-frame clones, not every one. This table holds fewer than 85,000 clones, about 88% found once. The rearrangement joins TRBV5-8 to TRBJ2-5; 10 nucleotides agree with TRBD2. The receptor was derived from an adult with an advanced solid tumor such as melanoma, head and neck, liver or kidney cancer. The sequences come from CD4+ or CD8+ T cells sorted from blood, collected in a trial of the OX40 agonist ivuxolimab. The CDR3 sequence: CASSFYGSGRFQETQYF. The CDR3, as DNA: TGTGCCAGCAGCTTTTATGGTAGCGGGAGGTTTCAAGAGACCCAGTACTTC.